The 23 T cell receptor beta chains given below trace back to one sample, sequenced in a study of regulatory T cells in long-lasting Graves disease. Library construction for TCR beta used iRepertoire HTBI primers and Arm-PCR of CDR3 regions. TCRdb analysed the multiplex PCR reads with MiXCR anew, one entry per CDR3 protein. The table shows approximately 470,000 distinct CDR3 sequences, with roughly 15% occurring only once. The sample's time point: newly diagnosed GD, antithyroid drugs for less than 3 months. RNA from PBMCs was the source of the TCR library. These data were likewise used in another study, on T cells in Graves' hyperthyroidism and ophthalmopathy.

Source: peripheral blood mononuclear cells (PBMCs), taken at new diagnosis, from a patient treated with antithyroid drugs. These receptor sequences come from a man between 40 and 49 years old with Graves disease.

This clonotype was seen at least ten times. The rearrangement uses TRBV6-1 and TRBJ2-6; a weak D match, TRBD2 (5 bases). The V gene lost 8 bases and the J gene lost 0 bases, with 17 bases spanning the gap. There are 17 residues in the CDR3. Germline V gene sequence: CDR1 MNHNS, CDR2 SASEGT. This chain's CDR3 is CASVGSGGVSGANVLTF. In nucleotides, the CDR3 is TGTGCCAGCGTCGGAAGCGGAGGAGTCTCTGGGGCCAACGTCCTGACTTTC.

This sequence joins TRBV10-3 and TRBJ1-3; TRBD1 is a possible D gene (5 bases). Trimming removed 3 bases at V and 4 bases at J, with 13 bases between. Germline lookup yields CDR1 ENHRY and CDR2 SYGVKD. This CDR3 region has 15 residues. In nucleotides, the CDR3 is TGTGCCATCAGTGAAGGCGGGGCGGCAGGAAACACCATATATTTT. It translates to CAISEGGAAGNTIYF.

In its sample, this clonotype was seen many times. DNA for the CDR3: TGTGCCATCAGTGAGCGGGAGGCGGATTTGAACACTGAAGCTTTCTTT. The encoded protein is CAISEREADLNTEAFF. This chain joins TRBV10-3 and TRBJ1-1; no clear D gene. Germline-derived CDR1 and CDR2 are ENHRY and SYGVKD. The CDR3 is 16 amino acids. V was shortened by 2 bases and J by 0 bases, with 13 bases between the two germline ends.

This clonotype was seen ten or more times. This chain connects TRBV11-2 to TRBJ2-1; D may be TRBD2 (5 bases). Germline loops: CDR1 SGHAT, CDR2 FQNNGV. Trimming took off 5 bases at V and 6 bases at J, with 14 bases between the two ends. The CDR3 contains 14 residues. The CDR3 here is CASSPPAGFNEQFF. CDR3 DNA: TGTGCCAGCAGCCCGCCGGCGGGCTTCAATGAGCAGTTCTTC.

This clonotype was seen repeatedly, ten times or more. The V gene is TRBV24-1, the J gene TRBJ1-3; D is uncertain. Germline CDR1 is KGHDR and CDR2 is SFDVKD. V was cut by 9 bases and J by 0 bases, with 8 bases left in between. CDR3 length: 13 amino acids. DNA for the CDR3: TGTGCCACCGAGTCCGGCTCTGGAAACACCATATATTTT. This gives the protein CATESGSGNTIYF.

This clonotype was seen at least ten times. The chain employs TRBV6-2 or TRBV6-3 and TRBJ2-1; D call uncertain. The CDR3 is 11 residues long. The germline gives CDR1 MNHEY, CDR2 SVGEGT. The CDR3 DNA reads as TGTTCCAACTCACGTACAAATGAGCAGTTCTTC. It specifies CSNSRTNEQFF.

This clonotype has a count of ten or more. This chain uses TRBV28 with TRBJ1-5; no definite D call. Germline CDR1 is MDHEN and CDR2 is SYDVKM. The CDR3 extends over 13 amino acids. V lost 6 bases and J lost 0, with 6 bases in between. This CDR3 is CASRIHSNQPQHF. The CDR3 DNA sequence: TGTGCCAGCAGGATACATAGCAATCAGCCCCAGCATTTT.

This clonotype was seen a handful of times. The CDR3 DNA follows: TGTGCCAGCAGCTCAGGGGCAAGAGGCAATCAGCCCCAGCATTTT. Amino acids: CASSSGARGNQPQHF. The chain joins TRBV5-6 to TRBJ1-5; perhaps TRBD1 as D (6 bases). The V end was cut by 3 bases, the J end by 2 bases, with 12 bases between. CDR3 length equals 15 residues. CDR1 is SGHDT and CDR2 is YYEEEE in the germline V gene.

This clonotype was counted many times. The chain joins TRBV19 to TRBJ2-7; TRBD2 is a possible D gene (6 bases). The length of the CDR3 is 14 residues. Germline V gene data show CDR1 as LNHDA and CDR2 as SQIVND (reference sequence). Between the trimmed V and J ends, which lost 5 bases and 0 bases, there was a span of 11 bases. The CDR3 DNA reads as TGTGCCAGTAGTGGGCGGGACCCCTCCTACGAGCAGTACTTC. This encodes CASSGRDPSYEQYF.

There are a few counts of this clonotype. The V gene is TRBV4-1, the J gene TRBJ1-5; the D gene is possibly TRBD1 (6 bases). Germline V gives CDR1 MGHRA, CDR2 YSYEKL. The CDR3 is 14 residues long. Trimming pared 1 base from V and 4 bases from J, leaving 8 bases between. CDR3 sequence reads: CASSQGRGNQPQHF. For the CDR3, the DNA is TGCGCCAGCAGCCAAGGGAGGGGGAATCAGCCCCAGCATTTT.

In this sample, this clonotype turned up a few times. V gene TRBV20-1 combines with J gene TRBJ2-7; perhaps D is TRBD1 or TRBD2 (5 bases each). Looked up from germline, CDR1 is DFQATT and CDR2 is SNEGSKA (reference sequence). CDR3 length equals 14 residues. Trimming cost V 5 bases and J 2 bases, with 16 bases left between them. The CDR3 loop reads CSAAGTDGPYEQYF. The DNA for the CDR3 is TGCAGTGCTGCCGGGACGGATGGTCCCTACGAGCAGTACTTC.

This clonotype was recorded at least ten times. The chain joins TRBV18 to TRBJ2-7, with TRBD2 as a possible D gene (5 bases). With 0 bases removed from V and 0 bases from J, the gap between germline ends came to 9 bases. The CDR3 contains 15 residues. Germline V gene lookup returns CDR1 KGHSH and CDR2 LQKENI. CDR3 sequence: CASSPPGVSSYEQYF. As DNA, the CDR3 is TGTGCCAGCTCACCACCGGGAGTTAGCTCCTACGAGCAGTACTTC.

This clonotype has only a few counts. The chain recombines TRBV28 with TRBJ1-3, with D unclear. This CDR3 has 16 residues. Germline V lookup: CDR1 MDHEN, CDR2 SYDVKM. Trimming took 3 bases from V and 2 from J, leaving 14 bases between them. For the CDR3, the DNA is TGTGCCAGCAGTTTGGTGACCAACCTACCTGGAAACACCATATATTTT. It codes for CASSLVTNLPGNTIYF.

J is TRBJ2-1 and V is TRBV5-8; TRBD2 aligns across 11 bases. This CDR3 is built from 16 residues. Per germline, CDR1 SGHTS and CDR2 YDEGEE. The trim removed 2 bases at V and 5 bases at J, leaving 6 bases unmatched. CDR3 coding DNA: TGTGCCAGCAGCTTTACCGGGACTAGCGGAAACAATGAGCAGTTCTTC. It yields the protein CASSFTGTSGNNEQFF.

In regard to this clonotype: This may arise from a read error, as a much more abundant clone is one base away. The chain links TRBV11-2 to TRBJ1-1; no clear D gene. CDR3 size: 14 residues. Trimming took off 4 bases at V and 3 bases at J, with 12 bases between the two ends. CDR1 and CDR2 from the germline V gene are SGHAT and FQNNGV. The CDR3 DNA sequence: TGTGCCAGCAGCTCACTCTTGGAAGACACTGAAGCTTTCTTT. This translates into CASSSLLEDTEAFF.

This clonotype was seen at least ten times. The J gene is TRBJ2-7, the V gene TRBV2, with D unresolved. Per the germline V gene, CDR1 is SNHLY and CDR2 is FYNNEI. The CDR3 has 12 residues. Trimming shortened V by 5 bases and J by 3 bases, and 8 bases separated the two germline ends. DNA for the CDR3: TGTGCCAGCAGTTACTACAGCTACGAGCAGTACTTC. Translated: CASSYYSYEQYF.

This clonotype was counted many times. The rearrangement uses TRBV30 and TRBJ2-7, with D possibly being TRBD2 (6 bases). The V and J ends lost 4 bases and 2 bases respectively, with 9 bases between them. Germline CDR1 is GTSNPN and CDR2 is SVGIG (reference sequence). This CDR3 contains 12 residues. This CDR3 is CAWNGGAYEQYF. The CDR3 nucleotides read TGTGCCTGGAACGGGGGAGCCTACGAGCAGTACTTC.

The chain has TRBV6-5 and TRBJ2-4; possible D gene TRBD2, 6 bases. CDR1 is MNHEY and CDR2 is SVGAGI in the germline V gene. V was trimmed by 4 bases and J by 5 bases, leaving 15 bases between them. The CDR3 covers 15 residues. The CDR3, as DNA: TGTGCCAGCAGTTTAGCGGTAGAGAGGGAAAACATTCAGTACTTC. Translation gives CASSLAVERENIQYF.

The chain is built from TRBV20-1 and TRBJ2-7, with TRBD2 matching 12 bases. Germline V gene data show CDR1 as DFQATT and CDR2 as SNEGSKA (reference sequence). CDR3 size: 14 residues. The J segment lost 3 bases and the V segment lost 4 bases, leaving 4 bases of the junction unmatched. The CDR3 nucleotides are TGCAGTGCTATTGGACTAGCGGGATTCTACGAGCAGTACTTC. Amino acids: CSAIGLAGFYEQYF.

This clonotype was seen only a few times. The V and J genes are TRBV12-3 or TRBV12-4 and TRBJ2-5; 12 nucleotides agree with TRBD2. The CDR3 runs 16 residues. J was trimmed by 1 base and V by 6 bases; bases with no gene match: 6. CDR3 DNA: TGTGCCAGCAGCGGCGGACTAGCGGGGTCCCAAGAGACCCAGTACTTC. It is translated as CASSGGLAGSQETQYF.

In the case of this clonotype: A much larger clone lies one base from this, so it may be a read error. V and J are TRBV5-6 and TRBJ2-3; 12 nucleotides line up with TRBD1. Germline lookup yields CDR1 SGHDT and CDR2 YYEEEE. There are 16 residues in the CDR3. The CDR3 DNA follows: TGTGCCAGCAGCCTAACGGGACAGGGGGCGTCAGATACGCAGTGTTTT. It specifies CASSLTGQGASDTQCF.

The table lists this clonotype with many counts. This sequence joins TRBV18 and TRBJ2-7; 7 bases map to TRBD1. CDR3 size: 13 residues. Trimming cost V 4 bases and J 6 bases; bases outside gene matches: 6. CDR1 and CDR2 (germline): KGHSH, LQKENI. CDR3 DNA sequence: TGTGCCAGCTCACGGACAGGACCTTCCGAGCAGTACTTC. Encoded protein: CASSRTGPSEQYF.

Remarks on this clonotype: This clone may be a read error of a much larger clone one base away. The chain has TRBV5-1 and TRBJ2-1; TRBD1 is a possible D gene (5 bases). Germline V gene data show CDR1 as SGHRS and CDR2 as YFSETQ. The CDR3 covers 14 residues. The CDR3 is CASSLIGAGETRYF. The CDR3 DNA follows: TGCGCCAGCAGCTTGATAGGGGCAGGCGAGACCCGGTACTTC.